One sample yielded the 8 T cell receptor beta chains listed below, sequenced in a study of response to subunit inactivated influenza vaccine. From the RT-PCR reads, TCRdb called clonotypes with MiXCR, one entry per CDR3 protein. The data contain 500,000 or so distinct CDR3 sequences, more than 15% of them seen just once; the ten biggest clones take up less than 4%. The sequencing used CD4+ T cells sorted from PBMCs, collected roughly 24 months after vaccination. The receptors originated from a man in his fifties or sixties who received an inactivated influenza vaccine.

V usage is TRBV7-9 and J usage is TRBJ1-3; D is ambiguous. Germline lookup yields CDR1 SEHNR and CDR2 FQNEAQ (reference sequence). The CDR3 contains 14 residues. Trimming stripped 5 bases from V and 0 bases from J, with 8 bases between. This chain's CDR3 is CASSTQSSGNTIYF. CDR3 nucleotide sequence: TGTGCCAGCAGCACACAGAGCTCTGGAAACACCATATATTTT.

The table lists this clonotype with a few counts. The rearrangement joins TRBV12-3 or TRBV12-4 to TRBJ1-5, with D perhaps matching TRBD1 (5 bases). This CDR3 contains 17 residues. Trimming left V 3 bases short and J 0 bases short, with 15 bases between. This CDR3 reads CASSFTGDLYSNQPQHF. The CDR3 region has the DNA TGTGCCAGCAGTTTCACAGGAGACCTTTATAGCAATCAGCCCCAGCATTTT.

This clonotype occurred many times. This chain joins TRBV12-3 or TRBV12-4 and TRBJ2-1, with D possibly TRBD2 on 7 matching bases. The length of the CDR3 is 16 residues. V was trimmed by 5 bases and J by 3 bases, leaving 17 bases between them. In DNA form, the CDR3 reads TGTGCCAGCAGTATCTTACAGGGCGGGGGCTACAATGAGCAGTTCTTC. This sequence encodes CASSILQGGGYNEQFF.

This clonotype has a handful of counts. The chain uses TRBV4-3 and TRBJ2-1, with D unclear. Trimming shortened V by 0 bases and J by 10 bases, and 13 bases separated the two germline ends. The CDR3 is 14 amino acids. The germline V gene encodes CDR1 LGHNA and CDR2 YSLEER. The CDR3 DNA reads as TGCGCCAGCAGCCAAGATCTCGGAGTCGCGGAGCAGTTCTTC. Its translation is CASSQDLGVAEQFF.

In this sample, this clonotype turned up many times. The rearrangement links TRBV7-2 to TRBJ2-7, with D possibly matching TRBD1 (5 bases). Germline CDR1 SGHTA, CDR2 FQGNSA. V lost 5 bases and J 5 bases, leaving 13 bases between the germline ends. This CDR3 is built from 13 residues. The CDR3 loop reads CASSLQVFDEQYF. CDR3 DNA sequence: TGTGCCAGCAGCCTACAGGTTTTCGACGAGCAGTACTTC.

V is TRBV5-1 and J is TRBJ2-7; 7 nucleotides match TRBD1. V dropped 0 bases and J dropped 1; count of bases not matched to a gene: 7. The CDR3 length is 16 residues. Germline V gives CDR1 SGHRS, CDR2 YFSETQ. CDR3 sequence: CASSLVLRDSSYEQYF. DNA of the CDR3: TGCGCCAGCAGCTTGGTCCTCCGGGACAGTTCCTACGAGCAGTACTTC.

The CDR3 region has the DNA TGTGCCAGCAGCCAAGATTTGGGACCTTACGAGCAGTACTTC. Amino acid sequence: CASSQDLGPYEQYF. The rearrangement uses TRBV4-2 and TRBJ2-7; the D call may be TRBD1 or TRBD2 (5 bases each). Per the germline V gene, CDR1 is LGHNA and CDR2 is YNFKEQ. The ends were cut back, 0 bases at V and 4 bases at J, with 10 bases in the middle. The CDR3 consists of 14 residues.

The gene calls are TRBV6-1 and TRBJ2-5; tentative D call: TRBD1 (5 bases). V lost 5 bases and J 3 bases, leaving 13 bases between the germline ends. Germline V gene sequence: CDR1 MNHNS, CDR2 SASEGT. The CDR3 is 14 residues long. CDR3 in amino acids: CASSRTYSKETQYF. CDR3 DNA: TGTGCCAGCAGTCGGACATATTCGAAAGAGACCCAGTACTTC.